This TCR beta chain was profiled in a study of CXCR3-negative and CXCR3-positive naive CD8 T cells. The method, 5' RACE with UMI labels, was used to prepare the TRB cDNA libraries. After re-calling the 5' RACE reads, TCRdb lists one entry per CDR3 protein, DNA absent. The sample has about 140,000 distinct CDR3 sequences; the top ten hold around 0.44%. The germline V gene has CDR1 SGHDT and CDR2 YYEEEE. The CDR3 spans 16 residues. Study observations and caveats: Greater hydrophobicity was found in TRB CDR3s of CXCR3-positive naive cells than of CXCR3-negative naive cells. Both naive subsets, CXCR3-negative and CXCR3-positive, displayed similar TRBV-TRBJ usage, unlike memory cells.

Notes on this clonotype: What it binds is not known.

Within the CD8+ T cell compartment, naive cells were CD45RO-CCR7+CD27+CD95-. The V call is TRBV5-6, the J call TRBJ2-2; without DNA, the TCRdb call of TRBD2 cannot be checked. Sequencing was carried out using naive CXCR3+ CD8+ T cells from blood. Subset given: CD45RO-CCR7+CD27+CD95- naive CD8+ T cells expressing CXCR3 (TNR3+). The TCR comes from a human donor in good health. Some clones in this sample may be carry-over from other donors' samples. The CDR3 protein is CASSLRVRGNTGELFF.